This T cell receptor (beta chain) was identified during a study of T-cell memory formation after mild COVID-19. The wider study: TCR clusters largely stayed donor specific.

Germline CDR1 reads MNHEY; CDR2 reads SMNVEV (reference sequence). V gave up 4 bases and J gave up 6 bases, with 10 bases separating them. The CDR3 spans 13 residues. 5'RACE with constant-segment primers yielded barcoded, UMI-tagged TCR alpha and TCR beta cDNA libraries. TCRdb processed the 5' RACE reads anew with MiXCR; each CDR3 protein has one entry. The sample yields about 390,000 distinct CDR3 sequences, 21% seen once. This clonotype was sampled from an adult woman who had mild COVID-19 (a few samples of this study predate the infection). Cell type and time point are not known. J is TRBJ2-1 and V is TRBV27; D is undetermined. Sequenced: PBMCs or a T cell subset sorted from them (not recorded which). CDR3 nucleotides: TGTGCCAGCAGTTCTGTAGTCCCCAATGAGCAGTTCTTC. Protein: CASSSVVPNEQFF.